This section outlines one T cell receptor beta chain sequence together with its context. The germline V gene encodes CDR1 SGHTA and CDR2 FQGNSA. V lost 5 bases to trimming and J lost 3 bases; unmatched junction nucleotides: 9. This CDR3 region has 16 residues. The individuals who served as donors were healthy Caucasians living in Russia, aged roughly 6 to 100. Per sample, at least 5 micrograms of total RNA were extracted. This entry is derived from a study of blood T cells in healthy people across ages. Alongside a J-beta primer mix, a sample-barcoded 5' primer served in a second PCR lasting about 7 to 12 cycles. MiXCR was run by TCRdb on the 5' RACE reads, yielding one entry per CDR3 protein. The sample consists of more than 600,000 distinct CDR3 sequences, about 25% of them appearing once. These data were also reused for a study on T cells of mothers and their children. That paper states: Donation involved a few healthy Caucasian mothers and the six children that they had. Versus unrelated pairs, overlap was slightly higher in related mother-child pairs, without reaching significance.

Specimen: blood. The clonotype originates from a boy aged 5-17 years in good health. V usage is TRBV7-2 and J usage is TRBJ2-1; TRBD1 matches 8 bases. CDR3 sequence (DNA): TGTGCCAGCAGCCCGGTTCAGGGGGCCAACTACAATGAGCAGTTCTTC. Translated: CASSPVQGANYNEQFF.